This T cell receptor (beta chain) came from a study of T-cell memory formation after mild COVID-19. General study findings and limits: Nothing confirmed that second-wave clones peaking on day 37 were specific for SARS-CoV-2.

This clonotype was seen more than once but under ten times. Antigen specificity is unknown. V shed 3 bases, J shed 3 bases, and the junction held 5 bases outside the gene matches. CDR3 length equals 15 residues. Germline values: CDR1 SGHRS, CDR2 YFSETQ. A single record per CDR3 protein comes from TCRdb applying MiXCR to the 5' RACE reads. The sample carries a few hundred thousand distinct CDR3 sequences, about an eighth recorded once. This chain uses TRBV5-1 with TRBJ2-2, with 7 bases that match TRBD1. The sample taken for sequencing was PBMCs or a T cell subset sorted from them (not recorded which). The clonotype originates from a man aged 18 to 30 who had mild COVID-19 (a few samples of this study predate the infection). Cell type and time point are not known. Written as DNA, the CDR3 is TGCGCCAGCAGCTGGACAGGTTGGGACACCGGGGAGCTGTTTTTT. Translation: CASSWTGWDTGELFF.